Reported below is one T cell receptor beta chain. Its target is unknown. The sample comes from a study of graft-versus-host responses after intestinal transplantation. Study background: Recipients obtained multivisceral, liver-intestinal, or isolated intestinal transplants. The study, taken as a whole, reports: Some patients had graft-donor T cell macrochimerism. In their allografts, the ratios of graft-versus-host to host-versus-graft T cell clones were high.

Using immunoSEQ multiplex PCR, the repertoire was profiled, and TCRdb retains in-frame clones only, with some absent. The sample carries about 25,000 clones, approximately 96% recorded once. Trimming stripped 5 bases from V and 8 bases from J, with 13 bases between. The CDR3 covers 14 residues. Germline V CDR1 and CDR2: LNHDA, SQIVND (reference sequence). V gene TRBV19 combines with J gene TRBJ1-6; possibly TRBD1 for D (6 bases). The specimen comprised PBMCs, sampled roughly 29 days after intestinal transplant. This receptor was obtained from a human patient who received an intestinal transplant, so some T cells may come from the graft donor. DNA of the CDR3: TGTGCCAGTAGTGTACAGGGTTCTCATTCACCCCTCCACTTT. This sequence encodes CASSVQGSHSPLHF.